Here is one TCR beta chain with its context. Its antigen is not yet known. Base qualities were left out, and no much larger clone turns up one base away. The data stem from a study of prognosis after radiotherapy for stage I lung cancer (dated by TCRdb to about 2021). In the study overall: Roughly 20 stage I NSCLC patients were enrolled in Nanjing, China, between 2018 and January 2019. On tumor histology, 11 to 12 patients had adenocarcinoma and several had squamous cell carcinoma. After SBRT, distant metastases developed in about 20% of the 19 patients at a median of 7 months, while the remaining 15 patients had no significant progression. SBRT was delivered in 3 to 5 fractions with a biologically effective dose of at least 100 Gy, and image-guided IMRT or VMAT was used for delivery. The study profiled peripheral blood TCR beta repertoires from stage I NSCLC patients before and after stereotactic body radiotherapy and related them to distant failure. All patients were considered medically inoperable, owing to comorbidities in approximately 13 and refusal of surgery in several. The study took one blood sample before SBRT and one after SBRT from each of approximately 20 patients and sequenced all 40 or so samples. More than twelve patients had newly diagnosed primary stage I lung tumors, and five had oligometastatic NSCLC after surgical resection of the primary tumor. No patient received concurrent therapy alongside SBRT. Ages in the cohort of about a dozen men and a handful of women ranged from roughly 50 to 90 years, with a median of 74.

The TCR beta CDR3 region was amplified from genomic DNA by two rounds of multiplex PCR. The first PCR round used primers specific to each TRBV and TRBJ gene, and the primer sequences were filed in Chinese patent CN105087789A. Universal primers were used in the second round of PCR. The Roche High Pure PCR Template Preparation Kit was used to extract genomic DNA from frozen PBMCs. An Illumina HiSeq 3000 was used to sequence the libraries paired-end with 151 bp reads. Turning to the authors' computational methods: CutAdapt was used to discard raw reads that did not contain the multiplex PCR primer sequences. High-quality paired reads were merged into contigs with PEAR. MiXCR assigned TRB V, D and J gene segments to each contig by aligning to reference sequences. To remove sequencing errors, CDR3 sequences were clustered according to base quality and sequence similarity. Diversity was measured as Shannon entropy normalized by the natural log of productive TCR sequence number. One minus Shannon entropy divided by the natural log of the number of unique clonotypes was used as the definition of clonality. Progression-free survival cut-offs for repertoire metrics were chosen using the Youden index of ROC curves, with analyses run in R 3.5.3. TCRdb ran its own pipeline on the public reads, namely fastp trimming at Q25 and MiXCR clone calling, and kept in-frame beta chains. Merged by CDR3 protein, the rows form single entries marked with the most common genes and DNA. These V and J calls originate from TCRdb's pipeline instead of the authors' own analysis. This sample comprises fewer than 40,000 distinct CDR3 sequences, approximately 29% of them detected only once. The ten largest account for around 29% of the sample.

Results and caveats for the whole study, not just this receptor: Whether the expanded TCR clones were tumor-specific was not determined. The small cohort and short follow-up limited the study, so independent validation of the findings is needed. No adjustment for multiple comparisons was applied to any of the reported P values. After SBRT, the number of unique TCR clones decreased (median about 10,000 before versus several thousand after; Wilcoxon paired P=0.011). Differences in TRBV and TRBJ usage frequencies by metastasis status were reportedly observed in two V genes at baseline and in roughly ten V and two J genes after SBRT. Post-SBRT Shannon entropy and its change from baseline were lower in patients who developed distant metastases; baseline Shannon entropy was not associated with metastases.

No patient had a history of other malignancies or prior chemotherapy or radiotherapy, and all had node-negative disease on CT and PET/CT. Roughly 5.9 milliliters of peripheral venous blood were drawn into EDTA tubes at each of two time points. PBMCs were isolated by Ficoll-Paque Plus density-gradient centrifugation. Right after collection, samples were placed at -80 degrees C and kept there until analysis. This TCR was sampled from a donor over 45 with non-small cell lung cancer. The input for sequencing was PBMCs, taken before or after stereotactic body radiation therapy (not recorded which).

The sequence in DNA is TGTGCCAGCAGTTACCTAGACACCGGGGAGCTGTTTTTT. Its protein product is CASSYLDTGELFF. This chain joins TRBV6-2 or TRBV6-3 to TRBJ2-2, with no reliable assignment of the D segment. V is shortened by 2 bases, J by 3 bases, and the region joining them spans 4 bases. The CDR3 measures 13 amino acids from cysteine to phenylalanine. Kept here is only the CDR3 DNA, which spans 39 bases and is read in frame from base 1. Sequences MNHEY (CDR1) and SVGEGT (CDR2) are obtained from the germline V gene.